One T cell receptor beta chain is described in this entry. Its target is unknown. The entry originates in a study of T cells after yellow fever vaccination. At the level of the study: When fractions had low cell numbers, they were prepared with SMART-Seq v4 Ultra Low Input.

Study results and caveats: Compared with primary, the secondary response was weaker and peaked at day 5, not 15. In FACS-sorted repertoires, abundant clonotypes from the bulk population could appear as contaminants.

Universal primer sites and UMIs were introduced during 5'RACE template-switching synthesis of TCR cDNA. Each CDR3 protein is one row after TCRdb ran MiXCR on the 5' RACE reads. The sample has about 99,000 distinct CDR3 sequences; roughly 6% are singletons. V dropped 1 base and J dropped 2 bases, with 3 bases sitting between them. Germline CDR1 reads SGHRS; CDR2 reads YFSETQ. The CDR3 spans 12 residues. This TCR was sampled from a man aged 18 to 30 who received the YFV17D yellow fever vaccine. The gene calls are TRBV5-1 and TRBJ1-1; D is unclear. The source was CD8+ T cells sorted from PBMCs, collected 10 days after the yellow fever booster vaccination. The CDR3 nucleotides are TGCGCCAGCAGCTTGAGTAACACTGAAGCTTTCTTT. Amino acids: CASSLSNTEAFF.